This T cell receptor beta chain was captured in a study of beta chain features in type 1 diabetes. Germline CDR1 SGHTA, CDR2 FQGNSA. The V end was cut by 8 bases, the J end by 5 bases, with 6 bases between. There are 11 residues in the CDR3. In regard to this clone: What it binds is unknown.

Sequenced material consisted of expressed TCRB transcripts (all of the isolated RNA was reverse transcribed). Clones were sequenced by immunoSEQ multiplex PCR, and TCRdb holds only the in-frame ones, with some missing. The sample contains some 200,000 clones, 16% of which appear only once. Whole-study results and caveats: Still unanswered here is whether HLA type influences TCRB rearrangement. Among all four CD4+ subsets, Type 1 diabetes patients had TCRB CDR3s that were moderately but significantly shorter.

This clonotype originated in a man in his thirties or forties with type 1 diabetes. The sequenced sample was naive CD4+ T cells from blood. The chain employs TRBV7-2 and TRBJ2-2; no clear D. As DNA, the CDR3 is TGTGCCAGCGGTACGACCGGGGAGCTGTTTTTT. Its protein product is CASGTTGELFF.